Listed below are T cell receptor beta chains from one sample, sequenced in a study of blood T cell repertoires in COVID-19. Produced via immunoSEQ multiplex PCR; TCRdb's table is partial and in-frame only. The data hold some 290,000 clones, with roughly 91% observed a single time. Input material: peripheral blood. The receptors stem from a woman aged 25 to 39 with COVID-19, enrolled during active disease. Both conserved end residues are part of each CDR3. D genes are given only for firm matches.

>16|TRBV5-1|TRBD2|TRBJ2-1
TGCGCCAGCAGCTACTCCGGGACTAGCGGGGTGAATGAGCAGTTCTTC
CASSYSGTSGVNEQFF
>13|TRBV10-1|TRBD1|TRBJ2-2
TGCGCCAGTACCGGGACAGAGACCAGGGAGCTGTTTTTT
CASTGTETRELFF
>16|TRBV18|TRBD2|TRBJ2-1
TGTGCCAGCTCACCAAGGTCCGGCGGGGGGGCCCATGAGCAGTTCTTC
CASSPRSGGGAHEQFF
>13|TRBV10-3|.|TRBJ1-1
TGTGCCATCAGTGAAAGGGGTCCGACTGAAGCTTTCTTT
CAISERGPTEAFF
>15|TRBV5-4|.|TRBJ2-1
TGTGCCAGCAGCGGAGGGGATTTCTCCTACAATGAGCAGTTCTTC
CASSGGDFSYNEQFF
>18|TRBV3-1/TRBV3-2|.|TRBJ2-3
TGTGCCAGCAGCCAAGTCCACCTCTGGGCGACCAGCACAGATACGCAGTATTTT
CASSQVHLWATSTDTQYF
>13|TRBV2|TRBD1|TRBJ1-4
TGTGCCAGCAGAGACAGGGCGGGAGAAAAACTGTTTTTT
CASRDRAGEKLFF
>15|TRBV6-5|.|TRBJ1-6
TGTGCCAGCAGTCCGCCGAGGGGGAGATATTCACCCCTCCACTTT
CASSPPRGRYSPLHF
>14|TRBV6-5|TRBD1|TRBJ2-1
TGTGCCAGCAGTTTTGACAGGGGTTTGAATGAGCAGTTCTTC
CASSFDRGLNEQFF
>14|TRBV5-1|.|TRBJ2-5
TGCGCCAGCACCACGGGACTCCCAGAAGAGACCCAGTACTTC
CASTTGLPEETQYF
>15|TRBV6-5|.|TRBJ1-4
TGTGCCAGCAGTAGCGGGACCACCGCGGGTGAAAAACTGTTTTTT
CASSSGTTAGEKLFF
>13|TRBV15|.|TRBJ1-2
TGTGCCACCAGCCGACAGCACCGGAGTGGCTACACCTTC
CATSRQHRSGYTF
>11|TRBV20-1|.|TRBJ1-1
TGCAGTGCTAGTCCGTACACTGAAGCTTTCTTT
CSASPYTEAFF
>12|TRBV7-9|.|TRBJ1-1
TGTGCCAGCAGCTTCCCCACAAGTGAAGCTTTCTTT
CASSFPTSEAFF
>14|TRBV4-2|.|TRBJ1-2
TGTGCCAGCAGCCGACTTGGGGGGAACTATGGCTACACCTTC
CASSRLGGNYGYTF
>14|TRBV5-1|.|TRBJ2-3
TGCGCCAGCAGCTTAACAGGGAGCACAGATACGCAGTATTTT
CASSLTGSTDTQYF
>13|TRBV6-5|TRBD2|TRBJ2-3
TGTGCCAGCAAGGCGGGGGGAACAGATACGCAGTATTTT
CASKAGGTDTQYF
>13|TRBV19|TRBD1|TRBJ2-7
TGTGCCAGTAGTGCAGGGGGTTCCTACGAGCAGTACTTC
CASSAGGSYEQYF
>15|TRBV29-1|TRBD1|TRBJ1-2
TGCAGCGTTGGCCACCACCGGGACAGGGGCTATGGCTACACCTTC
CSVGHHRDRGYGYTF
>13|TRBV7-2|.|TRBJ1-3
TGTGCCAGCAGCTCTCCCCCCGGAAACACCATATATTTT
CASSSPPGNTIYF
>15|TRBV19|.|TRBJ1-5
TGTGCCAGTAGTTCAAAGGGCTCGAAGGGGCAGCCCCAGCATTTT
CASSSKGSKGQPQHF
>15|TRBV19|TRBD1|TRBJ1-3
TGTGCCAGTAGTATTCGGGACAGGGTACGAAACACCATATATTTT
CASSIRDRVRNTIYF
>14|TRBV24-1|.|TRBJ2-3
TGTGCCACCAGTGATAGACACCACACAGATACGCAGTATTTT
CATSDRHHTDTQYF